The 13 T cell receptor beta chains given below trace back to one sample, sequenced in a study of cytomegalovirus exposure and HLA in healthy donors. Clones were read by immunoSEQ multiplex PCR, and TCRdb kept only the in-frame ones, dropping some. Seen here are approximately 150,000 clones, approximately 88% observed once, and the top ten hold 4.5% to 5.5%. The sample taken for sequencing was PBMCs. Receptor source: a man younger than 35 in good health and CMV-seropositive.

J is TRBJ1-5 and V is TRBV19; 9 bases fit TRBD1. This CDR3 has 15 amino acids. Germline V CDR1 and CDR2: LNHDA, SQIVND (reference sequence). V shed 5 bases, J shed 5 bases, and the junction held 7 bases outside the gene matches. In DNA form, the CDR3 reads TGTGCCAGTAGTCCGGACAGGGGAGGGTATCAGCCCCAGCATTTT. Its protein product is CASSPDRGGYQPQHF.

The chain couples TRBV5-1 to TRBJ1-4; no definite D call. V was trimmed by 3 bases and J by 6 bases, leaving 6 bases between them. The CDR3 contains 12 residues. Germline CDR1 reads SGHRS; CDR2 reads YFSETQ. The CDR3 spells CASSSDYEKLFF. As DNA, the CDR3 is TGCGCCAGCAGCTCCGACTATGAAAAACTGTTTTTT.

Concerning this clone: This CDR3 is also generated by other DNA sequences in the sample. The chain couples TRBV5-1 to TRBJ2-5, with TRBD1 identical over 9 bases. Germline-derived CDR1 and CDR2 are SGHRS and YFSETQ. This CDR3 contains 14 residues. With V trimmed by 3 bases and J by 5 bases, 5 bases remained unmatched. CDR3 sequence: CASSSGQGRETQYF. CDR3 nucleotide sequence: TGCGCCAGCAGCTCGGGACAGGGTAGGGAGACCCAGTACTTC.

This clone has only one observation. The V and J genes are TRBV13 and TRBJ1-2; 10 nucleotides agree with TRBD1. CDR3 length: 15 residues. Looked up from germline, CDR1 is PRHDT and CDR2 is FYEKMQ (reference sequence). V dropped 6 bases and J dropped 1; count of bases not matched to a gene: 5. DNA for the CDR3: TGTGCCAGCAGTTGGACAGGGGGTATTAACTATGGCTACACCTTC. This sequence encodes CASSWTGGINYGYTF.

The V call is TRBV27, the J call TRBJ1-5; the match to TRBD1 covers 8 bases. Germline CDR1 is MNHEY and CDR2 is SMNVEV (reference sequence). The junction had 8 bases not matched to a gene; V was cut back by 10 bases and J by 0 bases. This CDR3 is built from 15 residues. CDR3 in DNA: TGTGCCACCCGAAGGACAGGGTTTAGCAATCAGCCCCAGCATTTT. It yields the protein CATRRTGFSNQPQHF.

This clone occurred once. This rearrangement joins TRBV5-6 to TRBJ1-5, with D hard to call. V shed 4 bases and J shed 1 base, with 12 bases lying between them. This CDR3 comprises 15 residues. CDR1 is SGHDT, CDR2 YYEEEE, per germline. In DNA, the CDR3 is TGTGCCAGCAGCCCGCGGCCCGGGAGCAATCAGCCCCAGCATTTT. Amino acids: CASSPRPGSNQPQHF.

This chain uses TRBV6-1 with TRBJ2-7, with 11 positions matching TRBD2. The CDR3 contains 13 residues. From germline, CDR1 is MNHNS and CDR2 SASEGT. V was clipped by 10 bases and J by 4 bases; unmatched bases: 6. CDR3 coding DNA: TGTGCCACTAAGGGGACTAGCGGTTACGAGCAGTACTTC. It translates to CATKGTSGYEQYF.

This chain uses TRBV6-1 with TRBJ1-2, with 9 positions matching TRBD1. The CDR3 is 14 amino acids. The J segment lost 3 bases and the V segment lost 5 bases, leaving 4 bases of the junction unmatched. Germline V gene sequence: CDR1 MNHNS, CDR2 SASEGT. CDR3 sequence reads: CASSSQGADYGYTF. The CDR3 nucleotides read TGTGCCAGCAGTTCACAGGGGGCGGACTATGGCTACACCTTC.

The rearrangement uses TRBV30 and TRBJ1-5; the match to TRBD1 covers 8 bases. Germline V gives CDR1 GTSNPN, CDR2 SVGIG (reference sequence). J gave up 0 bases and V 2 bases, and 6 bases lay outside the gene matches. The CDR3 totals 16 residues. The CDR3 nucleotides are TGTGCCTGGAGTTACGGGGACAGGCTTAGCAATCAGCCCCAGCATTTT. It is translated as CAWSYGDRLSNQPQHF.

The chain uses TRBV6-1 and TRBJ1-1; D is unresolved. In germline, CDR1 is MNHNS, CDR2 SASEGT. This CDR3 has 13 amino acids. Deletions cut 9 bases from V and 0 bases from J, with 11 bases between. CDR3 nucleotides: TGTGCCAGTCCCACACGCTTGAACACTGAAGCTTTCTTT. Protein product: CASPTRLNTEAFF.

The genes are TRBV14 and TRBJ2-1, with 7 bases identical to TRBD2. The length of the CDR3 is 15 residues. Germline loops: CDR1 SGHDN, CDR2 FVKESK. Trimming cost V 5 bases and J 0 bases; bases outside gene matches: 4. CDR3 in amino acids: CASSKGLISYNEQFF. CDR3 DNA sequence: TGTGCCAGCAGCAAGGGACTAATCTCCTACAATGAGCAGTTCTTC.

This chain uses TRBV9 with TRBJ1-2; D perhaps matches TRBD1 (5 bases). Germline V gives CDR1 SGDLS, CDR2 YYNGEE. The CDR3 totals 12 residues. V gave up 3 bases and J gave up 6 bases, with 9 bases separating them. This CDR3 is CASSAVRDGYTF. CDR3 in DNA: TGTGCCAGCAGCGCAGTCAGGGATGGCTACACCTTC.

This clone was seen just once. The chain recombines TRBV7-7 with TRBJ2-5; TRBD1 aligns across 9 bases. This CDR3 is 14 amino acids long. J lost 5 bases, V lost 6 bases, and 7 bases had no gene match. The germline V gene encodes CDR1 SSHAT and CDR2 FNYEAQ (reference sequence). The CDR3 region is CASSRDRVGETQYF. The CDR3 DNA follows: TGTGCCAGCAGTAGGGACAGGGTAGGGGAGACCCAGTACTTC.